This TCR beta chain was profiled in a study of CD8 T cells in ankylosing spondylitis. Findings and caveats of the study: CD8+ disease-linked clones were present at relatively low frequencies in blood. Reportedly, matched ankylosing spondylitis synovial fluid was significantly enriched for disease-linked clones. Several highly homologous variants formed a TCR beta motif that appeared characteristic of ankylosing spondylitis blood.

This CDR3 has 14 amino acids. Trimming took off 5 bases at V and 1 base at J, with 11 bases between the two ends. Germline loops: CDR1 MNHNS, CDR2 SASEGT. 5'-RACE, quantitative and with molecular barcodes, yielded the TCR beta libraries. TCRdb called the 5' RACE reads again in MiXCR, with one record for every CDR3 protein. This table holds 800,000 to 900,000 distinct CDR3 sequences, approximately 10% found once. In this sample, this clonotype turned up a few times. The target antigen is unknown. This sequence originates from a male donor with ankylosing spondylitis. The V gene is TRBV6-1, the J gene TRBJ1-1; possibly TRBD1 for D (5 bases). Sequencing used blood, either unsorted or a sorted T cell fraction (not recorded which). The CDR3 DNA reads as TGTGCCAGCAGTCGGGGACGGGAGAACACTGAAGCTTTCTTT. This sequence encodes CASSRGRENTEAFF.